The 8 T cell receptor beta chains presented below share a single source sample, sequenced in a study of T cell responses to AZD1222 COVID-19 vaccine. Sequencing was performed with immunoSEQ multiplex PCR; in TCRdb, only in-frame clones are kept and a portion is missing. The sample shows 75,000 to 100,000 clones, approximately 90% of them seen only once. The sample was peripheral blood, taken 28 days after the second AZD1222 dose. Receptors originate from an adult who received the AZD1222 COVID-19 vaccine.

The DNA of the CDR3 is TGTGCCAGCTCGACAGGGATCGATTCACCCCTCCACTTT. Translating it yields CASSTGIDSPLHF. The chain recombines TRBV2 with TRBJ1-6, with 7 bases that match TRBD1. V dropped 8 bases and J dropped 8; count of bases not matched to a gene: 6. The CDR3 totals 13 residues. Germline V gives CDR1 SNHLY, CDR2 FYNNEI.

The chain links TRBV5-6 to TRBJ2-5; 8 bases are a match to TRBD1. Looked up from germline, CDR1 is SGHDT and CDR2 is YYEEEE. V shed 3 bases, J shed 1 base, and the junction held 11 bases outside the gene matches. This CDR3 spans 17 amino acids. The CDR3 reads CASSSRQGPTLQETQYF. CDR3 coding DNA: TGTGCCAGCAGCTCCCGACAGGGGCCAACCCTCCAAGAGACCCAGTACTTC.

This clone was found a few times. The V and J genes are TRBV5-1 and TRBJ1-4; weak D call: TRBD1 (6 bases). V shed 1 base and J shed 7 bases, with 17 bases lying between them. CDR3 length: 16 residues. Germline V gene sequence: CDR1 SGHRS, CDR2 YFSETQ. CDR3 in DNA: TGCGCCAGCAGCTTGCTCGGCAGGGGAAGCGGTGAAAAACTGTTTTTT. Its protein product is CASSLLGRGSGEKLFF.

The chain recombines TRBV3-1 (or the pseudogene TRBV3-2) with TRBJ2-7; no firm D call. CDR1 LGHDT and CDR2 YNNKEL come from the germline V gene (reference sequence). This CDR3 comprises 17 residues. With 1 base removed from V and 0 bases from J, the gap between germline ends came to 16 bases. CDR3 region: CASSQAYLKASSYEQYF. As DNA, the CDR3 is TGTGCCAGCAGCCAAGCCTATCTTAAGGCCAGCTCCTACGAGCAGTACTTC.

J is TRBJ2-3 and V is TRBV4-2, with D maybe TRBD2 (5 bases). Germline loops: CDR1 LGHNA, CDR2 YNFKEQ. Trimming left V 0 bases short and J 6 bases short, with 10 bases between. The CDR3 has 14 amino acids. The CDR3 nucleotides read TGTGCCAGCAGCCAAGAGCTAGCTTGGGATACGCAGTATTTT. Amino acids: CASSQELAWDTQYF.

The chain links TRBV5-6 to TRBJ2-1; D is ambiguous. CDR1 and CDR2 (germline): SGHDT, YYEEEE. V was trimmed by 4 bases and J by 8 bases, leaving 7 bases between them. The CDR3 has 11 amino acids. The CDR3 nucleotides read TGTGCCAGCAGCGACGCAGATGAGCAGTTCTTC. It codes for CASSDADEQFF.

V usage is TRBV6-5 and J usage is TRBJ1-5, with D perhaps TRBD1 (5 bases). V lost 8 bases and J lost 8, with 16 bases in between. Looked up from germline, CDR1 is MNHEY and CDR2 is SVGAGI. The length of the CDR3 is 13 residues. CDR3 in amino acids: CASHTGRLKPQHF. CDR3 DNA sequence: TGTGCCAGCCACACAGGACGGTTGAAGCCCCAGCATTTT.

The V and J genes are TRBV9 and TRBJ1-5; D gene uncertain. V was clipped by 0 bases and J by 4 bases, with 11 bases between them. Germline-derived CDR1 and CDR2 are SGDLS and YYNGEE. The length of the CDR3 is 15 residues. In DNA, the CDR3 is TGTGCCAGCAGCGTAGTTCGTCACAATAATCAGCCCCAGCATTTT. Translating it yields CASSVVRHNNQPQHF.